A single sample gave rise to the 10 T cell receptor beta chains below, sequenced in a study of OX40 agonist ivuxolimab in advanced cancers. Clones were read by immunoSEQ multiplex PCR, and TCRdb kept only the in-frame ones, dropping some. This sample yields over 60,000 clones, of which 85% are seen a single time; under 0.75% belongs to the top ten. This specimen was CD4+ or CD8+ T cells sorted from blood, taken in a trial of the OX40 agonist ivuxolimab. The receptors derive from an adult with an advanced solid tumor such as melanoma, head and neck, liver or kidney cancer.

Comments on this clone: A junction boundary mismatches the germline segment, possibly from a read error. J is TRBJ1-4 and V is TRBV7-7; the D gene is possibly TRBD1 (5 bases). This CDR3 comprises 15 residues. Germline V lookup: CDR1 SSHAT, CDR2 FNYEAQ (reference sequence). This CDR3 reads CASSLGARSNEKLFF. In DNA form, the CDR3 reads TGTGCTAGCAGCTTAGGGGCGAGGTCGAACGAAAAACTGTTTTTT.

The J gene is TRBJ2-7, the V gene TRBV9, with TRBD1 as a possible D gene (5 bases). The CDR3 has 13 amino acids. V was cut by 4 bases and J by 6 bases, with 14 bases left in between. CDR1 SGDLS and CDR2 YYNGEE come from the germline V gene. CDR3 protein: CASSPDTDSEQYF. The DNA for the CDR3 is TGTGCCAGCAGCCCCGATACCGACAGCGAGCAGTACTTC.

DNA of the CDR3: TGTGCCAGCAGCGTAGCAGGACAGGGTGTGGACACTGAAGCTTTCTTT. Translation gives CASSVAGQGVDTEAFF. The rearrangement links TRBV9 to TRBJ1-1; 8 bases are a match to TRBD1. With 0 bases clipped from V and 3 bases from J, the junction kept 7 bases outside the gene matches. Germline lookup yields CDR1 SGDLS and CDR2 YYNGEE. This CDR3 spans 16 amino acids.

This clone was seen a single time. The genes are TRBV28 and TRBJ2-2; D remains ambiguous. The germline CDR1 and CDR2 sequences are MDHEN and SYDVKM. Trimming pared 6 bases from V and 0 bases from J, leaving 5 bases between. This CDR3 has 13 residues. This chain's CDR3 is CASRTTNTGELFF. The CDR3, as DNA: TGTGCCAGCAGGACAACGAACACCGGGGAGCTGTTTTTT.

CDR3 sequence reads: CASSLNGRGAYEQYF. The CDR3 region has the DNA TGTGCCAGCTCACTTAATGGTCGGGGGGCCTACGAGCAGTACTTC. The rearrangement uses TRBV18 and TRBJ2-7, with TRBD2 identical over 7 bases. The ends lost 4 bases at V and 2 bases at J; junction bases unmatched: 8. Germline V gene data show CDR1 as KGHSH and CDR2 as LQKENI. CDR3 length: 15 residues.

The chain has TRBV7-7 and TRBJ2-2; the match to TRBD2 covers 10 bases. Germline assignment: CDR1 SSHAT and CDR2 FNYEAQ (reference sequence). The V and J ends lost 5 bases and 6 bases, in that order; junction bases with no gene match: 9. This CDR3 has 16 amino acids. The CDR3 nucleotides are TGTGCCAGCAGCCAAGGGAGCGGGGGGGCCTCCGGGGAGCTGTTTTTT. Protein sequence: CASSQGSGGASGELFF.

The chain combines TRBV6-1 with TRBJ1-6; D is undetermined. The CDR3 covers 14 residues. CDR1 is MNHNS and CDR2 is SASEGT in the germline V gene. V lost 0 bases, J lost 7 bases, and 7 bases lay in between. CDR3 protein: CASSEAEVNSPLHF. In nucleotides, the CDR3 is TGTGCCAGCAGTGAAGCAGAAGTCAATTCACCCCTCCACTTT.

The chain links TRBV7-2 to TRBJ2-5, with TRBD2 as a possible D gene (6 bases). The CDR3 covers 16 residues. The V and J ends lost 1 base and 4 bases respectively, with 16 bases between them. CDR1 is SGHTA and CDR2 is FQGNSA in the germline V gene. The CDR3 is CASSLVGGTVRETQYF. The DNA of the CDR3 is TGTGCCAGCAGCTTAGTGGGGGGAACGGTTAGAGAGACCCAGTACTTC. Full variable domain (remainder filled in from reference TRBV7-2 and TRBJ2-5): GAGVSQSPSNKVTEKGKDVELRCDPISGHTALYWYRQSLGQGLEFLIYFQGNSAPDKSGLPSDRFSAERTGGSVSTLTIQRTQQEDSAVYLCASSLVGGTVRETQYFGPGTRLLVL.

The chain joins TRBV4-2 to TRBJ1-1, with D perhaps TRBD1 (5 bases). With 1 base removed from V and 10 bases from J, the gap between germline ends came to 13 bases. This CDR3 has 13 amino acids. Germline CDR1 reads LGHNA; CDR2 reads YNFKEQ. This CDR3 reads CASSQGNQGRAFF. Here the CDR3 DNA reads TGTGCCAGCAGCCAAGGAAATCAGGGTAGAGCTTTCTTT.

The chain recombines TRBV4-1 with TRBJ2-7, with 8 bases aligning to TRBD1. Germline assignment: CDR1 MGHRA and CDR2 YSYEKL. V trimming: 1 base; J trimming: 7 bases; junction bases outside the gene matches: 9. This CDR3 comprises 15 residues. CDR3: CASSQGETGVWEQYF. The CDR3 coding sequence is TGCGCCAGCAGCCAAGGGGAGACAGGGGTATGGGAGCAGTACTTC.